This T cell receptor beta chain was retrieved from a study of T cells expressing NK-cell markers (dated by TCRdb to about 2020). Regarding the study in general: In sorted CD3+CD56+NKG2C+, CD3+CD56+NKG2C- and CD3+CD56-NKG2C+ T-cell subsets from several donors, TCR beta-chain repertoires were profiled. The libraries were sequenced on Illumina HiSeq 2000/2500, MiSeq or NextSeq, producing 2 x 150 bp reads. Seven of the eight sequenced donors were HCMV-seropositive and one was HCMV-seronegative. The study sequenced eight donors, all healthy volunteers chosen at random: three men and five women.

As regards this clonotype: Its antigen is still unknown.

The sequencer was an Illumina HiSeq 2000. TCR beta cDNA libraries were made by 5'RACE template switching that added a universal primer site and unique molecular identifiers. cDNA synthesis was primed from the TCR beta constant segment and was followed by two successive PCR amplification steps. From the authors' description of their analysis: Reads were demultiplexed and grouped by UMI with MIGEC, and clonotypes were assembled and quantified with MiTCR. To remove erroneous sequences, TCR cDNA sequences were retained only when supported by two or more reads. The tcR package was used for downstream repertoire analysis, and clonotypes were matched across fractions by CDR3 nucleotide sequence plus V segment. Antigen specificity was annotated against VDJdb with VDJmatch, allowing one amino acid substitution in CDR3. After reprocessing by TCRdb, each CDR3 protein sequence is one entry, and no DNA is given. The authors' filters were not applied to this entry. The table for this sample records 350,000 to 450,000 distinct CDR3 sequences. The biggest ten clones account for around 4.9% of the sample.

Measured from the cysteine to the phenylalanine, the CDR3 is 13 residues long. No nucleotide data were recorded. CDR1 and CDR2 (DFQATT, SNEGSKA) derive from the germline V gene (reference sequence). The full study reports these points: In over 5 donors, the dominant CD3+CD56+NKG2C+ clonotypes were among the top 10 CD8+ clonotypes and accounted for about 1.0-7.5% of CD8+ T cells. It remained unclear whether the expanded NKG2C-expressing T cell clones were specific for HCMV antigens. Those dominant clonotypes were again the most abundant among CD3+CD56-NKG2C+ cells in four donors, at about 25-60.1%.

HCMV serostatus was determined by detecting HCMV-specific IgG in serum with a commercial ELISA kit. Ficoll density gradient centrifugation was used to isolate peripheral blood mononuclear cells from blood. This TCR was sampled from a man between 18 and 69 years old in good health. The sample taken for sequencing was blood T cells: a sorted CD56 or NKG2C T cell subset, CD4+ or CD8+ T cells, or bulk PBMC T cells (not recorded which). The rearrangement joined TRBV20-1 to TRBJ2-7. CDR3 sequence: CSARNTESYEQYF.